This T cell receptor (beta chain) is drawn from a study of identical twins. CDR3 length: 13 amino acids. Trimming stripped 3 bases from V and 5 bases from J, with 10 bases between. Germline V gives CDR1 KGHSH, CDR2 LQKENI. TCRdb fed the 5' RACE reads into MiXCR, producing one record per CDR3 protein. Of 500,000 or so distinct CDR3 sequences listed, about 20% are singletons. These data were also filed under a second study, of T cells expressing NK-cell markers.

The TCR originated in a woman aged 18-29 years in good health. The V call is TRBV18, the J call TRBJ2-5; D not resolved. Sequencing was performed on CD4+ T cells sorted from blood. The CDR3: CASSPGFGETQYF. CDR3 in DNA: TGTGCCAGCTCACCGGGATTCGGGGAGACCCAGTACTTC.